This is a list of T cell receptor beta chains from one sample in a study of PD-1 blockade in classical Hodgkin lymphoma. Libraries were prepared by immunoSEQ multiplex PCR; TCRdb keeps only in-frame clonotypes and omits some of them. Altogether 20,000 to 25,000 clones are present, roughly 80% being singletons, with the ten largest covering roughly 23%. The sample here was peripheral blood mononuclear cells (PBMCs), taken before the fourth cycle of nivolumab. All receptors derive from a human donor with classical Hodgkin lymphoma. The conserved cysteine and the conserved F or W are not part of the CDR3 here. Each record gives: V gene, J gene, CDR3 protein.

TRBV5-4,TRBJ1-2,ASSLRLNYGYT
TRBV10-2,TRBJ2-1,ASSDWQRNYNEQF
TRBV6-1,TRBJ1-1,ASRANTEAF
TRBV7-8,TRBJ2-1,ASSLETRFFGEQF
TRBV23-1,TRBJ2-1,ASSQWRWGERYNEQF
TRBV19,TRBJ1-1,ASQDFFQGTSRGGTEAF
TRBV7-9,TRBJ2-3,ASSLRTGSTDTQY
TRBV6-6,TRBJ2-3,ASSYLDSLSTDTQY
TRBV15,TRBJ2-7,ATSRFPTARGNYEQY
TRBV10-3,TRBJ2-2,ATQGQPNTGELF
TRBV11-2,TRBJ2-7,ASSLDAGATFTYEQY
TRBV6-1,TRBJ2-2,ASRRGESTGELF
TRBV19,TRBJ2-5,ASTPGQGARETQY
TRBV11-3,TRBJ2-1,ASSLGQSYNEQF
TRBV19,TRBJ1-2,ASSSGSANYGYT
TRBV19,TRBJ2-5,ASSLLAGGGETQY
TRBV27,TRBJ2-7,ASSPYSSYEQY
TRBV6-4,TRBJ1-1,ASSNRGSTEAF
TRBV30,TRBJ2-3,AWSRGQGILDTQY
TRBV27,TRBJ2-7,ASSPDRGLYEQY
TRBV6-5,TRBJ1-6,ASSYGQRPNSPLH
TRBV19,TRBJ2-2,ASNSVTGELF
TRBV15,TRBJ1-2,ATSRVSGPDGYT
TRBV19,TRBJ2-7,ASSEMGQGEYEQY
TRBV28,TRBJ1-3,ASTWGGVSGNTIY
TRBV28,TRBJ2-7,ASSSPGQPYEQY
TRBV30,TRBJ2-3,AWSRRLGLAGGRTDTQY
TRBV5-1,TRBJ1-4,ASSSRGSQEKLF
TRBV23-1,TRBJ2-3,ASSQSGTRVPVGTQY
TRBV6-1,TRBJ1-4,ASSQGRVINEKLF
TRBV5-4,TRBJ2-5,ASSLGYQETQY
TRBV7-6,TRBJ2-1,ASSLDGGVGEQF
TRBV6-1,TRBJ1-2,ASSGEGGYGYT
TRBV7-9,TRBJ2-3,ASSSTMGLAGGVDTQY
TRBV19,TRBJ2-5,ASSPRTSGLQETQY
TRBV2,TRBJ1-4,ASRTFGEKLF
TRBV27,TRBJ2-3,ASSSRTDRTDTQY
TRBV28,TRBJ1-2,ASSLDGSYGYT
TRBV12-5,TRBJ2-3,ASGLGRTDTQY
TRBV30,TRBJ1-4,AWNPGMGDREEKLF
TRBV11-3,TRBJ2-5,ASRKQEMGTQY
TRBV14,TRBJ1-2,ASSQGPRTGRDYYGYT
TRBV10-3,TRBJ1-1,AIKGTGESTEAF
TRBV9,TRBJ1-2,ASTNDRGGGYT
TRBV5-1,TRBJ1-1,ASSLGLGNTEAF
TRBV18,TRBJ2-7,ASSPDYEQY
TRBV12-2,TRBJ1-1,ASRLIRGPGRTEAF
TRBV9,TRBJ1-3,ASSVSTGNTIY
TRBV4-2,TRBJ2-1,ASSQGTSGGAYNEQF
TRBV6-6,TRBJ2-7,ASSYSPAGVYEQY
TRBV18,TRBJ1-1,ASSAGPPAEAF
TRBV20-1,TRBJ2-1,SASDHQQF
TRBV29-1,TRBJ2-7,SVGTSGMNEQY
TRBV15,TRBJ2-7,ATSRDTLDYEQY
TRBV28,TRBJ1-5,ASSLGGQGDQPQH